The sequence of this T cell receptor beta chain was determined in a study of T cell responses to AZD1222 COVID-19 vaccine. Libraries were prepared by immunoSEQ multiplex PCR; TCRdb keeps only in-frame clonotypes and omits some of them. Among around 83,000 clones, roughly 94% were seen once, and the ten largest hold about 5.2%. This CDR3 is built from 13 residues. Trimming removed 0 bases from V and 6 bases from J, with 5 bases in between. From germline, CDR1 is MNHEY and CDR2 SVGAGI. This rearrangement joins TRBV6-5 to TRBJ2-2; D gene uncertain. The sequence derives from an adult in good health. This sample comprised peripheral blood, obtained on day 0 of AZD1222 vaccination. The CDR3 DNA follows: TGTGCCAGCAGTTACTCTACGCCCGGGGAGCTGTTTTTT. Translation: CASSYSTPGELFF.